This entry lists 23 T cell receptor beta chains sequenced from one sample in a study of identical twins. TCRdb re-analysed the 5' RACE reads in MiXCR, keeping a single row per CDR3 protein. The sample lists approximately 630,000 distinct CDR3 sequences, just over 7% occurring once. These data also featured in a second study, about yellow fever vaccine responses in identical twins.

Sequenced sample: PBMCs. Receptors originate from a young woman in good health.

This clonotype was detected only a few times. The rearrangement links TRBV12-3 or TRBV12-4 to TRBJ1-2, with 9 bases fitting TRBD1. Losses at the gene ends were 8 bases for V and 4 bases for J; bases not matched to a gene: 2. The CDR3 has 12 amino acids. CDR3 sequence (DNA): TGTGCCAGCCGACAGGGGGGCTATGGCTACACCTTC. The encoded protein is CASRQGGYGYTF.

This clonotype was detected many times. The chain employs TRBV7-9 and TRBJ1-4, with 7 bases identical to TRBD1. Germline CDR1 and CDR2: SEHNR and FQNEAQ (reference sequence). The CDR3 has 16 residues. V lost 4 bases and J lost 0; bases outside the gene matches: 5. CDR3 bases: TGTGCCAGCAGCTCAAAACAGGGGCCAACTAATGAAAAACTGTTTTTT. Translation: CASSSKQGPTNEKLFF.

The chain combines TRBV15 with TRBJ1-5; no clear D. Trimming removed 0 bases from V and 1 base from J, with 10 bases in between. CDR1 is LNHNV, CDR2 YYDKDF, per germline (reference sequence). The CDR3 runs to 16 residues. Written as DNA, the CDR3 is TGTGCCACCAGCAGAGAAGAAGCTCTAAGCAATCAGCCCCAGCATTTT. Its translation: CATSREEALSNQPQHF.

This clonotype appeared a few times. This chain links TRBV20-1 with TRBJ2-2; D is undetermined. Germline loops: CDR1 DFQATT, CDR2 SNEGSKA (reference sequence). V dropped 6 bases and J dropped 5 bases, with 16 bases sitting between them. CDR3 size: 14 residues. As DNA, the CDR3 is TGCAGTGCCCATACCGAAGCGAGGACCGGGGAGCTGTTTTTT. This codes for CSAHTEARTGELFF.

This clonotype was counted only a few times. The CDR3 DNA reads as TGTGCCAGCAGTGAGGGCGCAGGGGCCACCGGGGAGCTGTTTTTT. The encoded protein is CASSEGAGATGELFF. The rearrangement joins TRBV12-3 or TRBV12-4 to TRBJ2-2; D might be TRBD1 (6 bases). The CDR3 runs to 15 residues. The V end lost 5 bases, the J end lost 4 bases, and 14 bases lay between the germline ends.

The rearrangement uses TRBV6-5 and TRBJ1-2; the D gene is possibly TRBD1 (6 bases). CDR3 length equals 17 residues. V was clipped by 2 bases and J by 8 bases, with 24 bases between them. CDR1 is MNHEY and CDR2 is SVGAGI in the germline V gene. CDR3 residues: CASSYIRGGRGLDGYTF. The CDR3 DNA follows: TGTGCCAGCAGTTACATCCGAGGGGGTAGAGGTTTAGACGGCTACACCTTC.

The chain is built from TRBV12-3 or TRBV12-4 and TRBJ2-1; D is uncertain. The length of the CDR3 is 12 residues. Trimming cost V 4 bases and J 9 bases, with 10 bases left between them. The CDR3 loop reads CASSSPRAEQFF. The CDR3 nucleotides read TGTGCCAGCAGTTCGCCGCGAGCTGAGCAGTTCTTC.

The chain joins TRBV7-9 to TRBJ2-1; D uncertain. The germline CDR1 and CDR2 sequences are SEHNR and FQNEAQ (reference sequence). Between the trimmed V and J ends, which lost 5 bases and 4 bases, there was a span of 18 bases. The length of the CDR3 is 16 residues. The CDR3 reads CASSLSTALGYNEQFF. CDR3 DNA: TGTGCCAGCAGCCTTAGCACAGCCTTGGGGTACAATGAGCAGTTCTTC.

This sequence joins TRBV20-1 and TRBJ1-5; 7 bases are shared with TRBD1. Germline V lookup: CDR1 DFQATT, CDR2 SNEGSKA (reference sequence). Unmatched junction bases numbered 8, after V lost 6 bases and J lost 0 bases. The CDR3 consists of 15 residues. CDR3 protein: CSAVPGQSSNQPQHF. The CDR3 bases are TGCAGTGCGGTACCGGGACAGAGTAGCAATCAGCCCCAGCATTTT.

This clonotype was recorded many times. The rearrangement links TRBV5-1 to TRBJ2-1, with a weak D call TRBD2 (5 bases). This CDR3 is built from 12 residues. The V end was cut by 5 bases, the J end by 12 bases, with 15 bases between. Germline CDR1 SGHRS, CDR2 YFSETQ. The CDR3 region is CASRTAEGSQFF. For the CDR3, the DNA is TGCGCCAGCAGAACGGCCGAGGGCTCGCAGTTCTTC.

This clonotype was observed many times. The chain uses TRBV12-3 or TRBV12-4 and TRBJ1-1, with a tentative D call TRBD1 (6 bases). The CDR3 runs to 14 residues. The V end was cut by 7 bases, the J end by 1 base, with 13 bases between. CDR3 loop: CASIPGHQNTEAFF. The CDR3 bases are TGTGCCAGCATTCCGGGACACCAGAACACTGAAGCTTTCTTT.

This clonotype has only a few counts. V and J are TRBV5-6 and TRBJ1-5; D not certain. The CDR3 runs 13 residues. Trimming pared 1 base from V and 7 bases from J, leaving 9 bases between. Germline CDR1 reads SGHDT; CDR2 reads YYEEEE. The CDR3 nucleotides read TGTGCCAGCAGCTTGTACGAGGGACAGCCCCAGCATTTT. Encoded protein: CASSLYEGQPQHF.

This clonotype came up a few times. The V gene is TRBV29-1, the J gene TRBJ2-3; D is undetermined. Germline assignment: CDR1 SQVTM and CDR2 ANQGSEA. The V gene lost 7 bases and the J gene lost 1 base, with 12 bases spanning the gap. The CDR3 covers 13 residues. The CDR3 is CSAKKTGTDTQYF. DNA for the CDR3: TGCAGCGCCAAGAAAACGGGCACAGATACGCAGTATTTT.

This clonotype was recorded a few times. The V and J genes are TRBV27 and TRBJ2-3; 14 bases are shared with TRBD2. The CDR3 length is 17 residues. The ends lost 5 bases at V and 5 bases at J; junction bases unmatched: 9. Germline CDR1 and CDR2: MNHEY and SMNVEV (reference sequence). CDR3 nucleotide sequence: TGTGCCAGCAGTAAAACCGGGACTAGCGGGAGAAGAGATACGCAGTATTTT. Translated, it gives CASSKTGTSGRRDTQYF.

This clonotype has just a few counts. The V gene is TRBV18, the J gene TRBJ2-3; D not resolved. The CDR3 consists of 16 residues. The germline V gene encodes CDR1 KGHSH and CDR2 LQKENI. V was trimmed by 5 bases and J by 1 base, leaving 16 bases between them. The CDR3 nucleotides read TGTGCCAGCTCAATGGTCGCCGCAGTCGGCACAGATACGCAGTATTTT. Translation: CASSMVAAVGTDTQYF.

The rearrangement joins TRBV6-2 or TRBV6-3 to TRBJ2-7, with 7 bases identical to TRBD1. Per germline, CDR1 MNHEY and CDR2 SVGEGT. The CDR3 length is 15 residues. Trimming took 4 bases from V and 3 from J; bases not matched to a gene: 9. The CDR3 reads CASSSDREALYEQYV. Written as DNA, the CDR3 is TGTGCCAGCAGTTCCGACAGGGAAGCTCTCTACGAGCAGTACGTC.

The V gene is TRBV5-6, the J gene TRBJ2-2; 14 positions match TRBD2. V shed 4 bases and J 7 bases; nucleotides not matched to a gene: 6. CDR1 is SGHDT, CDR2 YYEEEE, per germline. The CDR3 length is 16 residues. The CDR3 region is CASSRLAGGPIGELFF. The CDR3 DNA follows: TGTGCCAGCAGCCGACTAGCGGGAGGGCCCATCGGGGAGCTGTTTTTT.

This clonotype was seen more than once but under ten times. The V gene is TRBV29-1, the J gene TRBJ2-3; D is possibly TRBD2 (5 bases). The V end lost 6 bases, the J end lost 4 bases, and 8 bases lay between the germline ends. Germline assignment: CDR1 SQVTM and CDR2 ANQGSEA. The CDR3 is made up of 11 amino acids. The CDR3, as DNA: TGCAGCGTCTCGGAGGCAGATACGCAGTATTTT. This codes for CSVSEADTQYF.

This clonotype was counted many times. This chain connects TRBV3-1 to TRBJ1-2; tentative D call: TRBD1 (5 bases). Per the germline V gene, CDR1 is LGHDT and CDR2 is YNNKEL (reference sequence). CDR3 size: 12 residues. Trimming took off 1 base at V and 13 bases at J, with 13 bases between the two ends. The CDR3 sequence is CASSQGARASTF. CDR3 DNA: TGTGCCAGCAGCCAAGGAGCCAGGGCTTCCACCTTC.

This sequence joins TRBV10-3 and TRBJ2-3, with D unresolved. Trimming shortened V by 0 bases and J by 1 base, and 14 bases separated the two germline ends. Germline lookup yields CDR1 ENHRY and CDR2 SYGVKD. The CDR3 contains 17 residues. The CDR3 coding sequence is TGTGCCATCAGTGAGTCTATCGGCCGCGTAGGCACAGATACGCAGTATTTT. The encoded protein is CAISESIGRVGTDTQYF.

This clonotype was picked up many times. This chain uses TRBV6-1 with TRBJ2-3; possible D gene TRBD2, 6 bases. Trimming cost V 1 base and J 1 base, with 9 bases left between them. Looked up from germline, CDR1 is MNHNS and CDR2 is SASEGT. The CDR3 covers 15 residues. CDR3 sequence reads: CASSEGRVRTDTQYF. The CDR3 DNA sequence: TGTGCCAGCAGTGAAGGGAGGGTCCGCACAGATACGCAGTATTTT.

This clonotype was seen at least ten times. V gene TRBV7-9 combines with J gene TRBJ1-1, with 9 bases lining up with TRBD1. Looked up from germline, CDR1 is SEHNR and CDR2 is FQNEAQ (reference sequence). V lost 6 bases and J lost 5; bases outside the gene matches: 13. This CDR3 has 16 amino acids. The CDR3 spells CASSQGQGILGTEAFF. CDR3 bases: TGTGCCAGCAGTCAGGGACAGGGAATTCTGGGGACTGAAGCTTTCTTT. The full variable domain, completed using reference TRBV7-9 and TRBJ1-1, is DTGVSQNPRHKITKRGQNVTFRCDPISEHNRLYWYRQTLGQGPEFLTYFQNEAQLEKSRLLSDRFSAERPKGSFSTLEIQRTEQGDSAMYLCASSQGQGILGTEAFFGQGTRLTVV.

The chain is built from TRBV2 and TRBJ2-1; TRBD1 agrees at 7 bases. Germline V gene data show CDR1 as SNHLY and CDR2 as FYNNEI. The CDR3 length is 15 residues. Losses at the gene ends were 4 bases for V and 1 base for J; bases not matched to a gene: 4. This CDR3 reads CASSGDRGSYNEQFF. The DNA for the CDR3 is TGTGCCAGCAGTGGGGACAGAGGATCCTACAATGAGCAGTTCTTC.